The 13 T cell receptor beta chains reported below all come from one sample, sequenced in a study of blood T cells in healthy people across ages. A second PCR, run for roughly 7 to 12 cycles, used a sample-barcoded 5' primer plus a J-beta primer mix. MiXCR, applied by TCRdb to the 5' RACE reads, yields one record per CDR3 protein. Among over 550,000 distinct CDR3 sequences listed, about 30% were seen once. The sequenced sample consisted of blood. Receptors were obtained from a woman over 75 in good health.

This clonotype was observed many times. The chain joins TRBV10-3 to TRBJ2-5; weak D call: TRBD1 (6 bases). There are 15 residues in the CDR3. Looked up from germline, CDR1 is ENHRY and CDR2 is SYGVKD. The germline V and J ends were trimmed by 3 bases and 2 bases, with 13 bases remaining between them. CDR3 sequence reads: CAISDDRTMQETQYF. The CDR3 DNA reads TGTGCCATCAGTGACGACAGGACCATGCAAGAGACCCAGTACTTC.

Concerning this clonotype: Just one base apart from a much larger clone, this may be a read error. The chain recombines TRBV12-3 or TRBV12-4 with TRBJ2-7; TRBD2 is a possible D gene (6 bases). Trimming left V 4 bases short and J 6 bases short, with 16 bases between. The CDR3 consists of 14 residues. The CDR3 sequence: CASSSYGGMGEQYF. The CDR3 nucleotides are TGTGCCAGCAGTTCATACGGGGGAATGGGCGAGCAGTACTTC.

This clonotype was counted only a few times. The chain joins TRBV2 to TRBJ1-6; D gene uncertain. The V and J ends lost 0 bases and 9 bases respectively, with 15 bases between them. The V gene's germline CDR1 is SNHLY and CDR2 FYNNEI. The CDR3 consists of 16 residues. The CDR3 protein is CASSEALRGMGSPLHF. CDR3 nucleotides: TGTGCCAGCAGTGAAGCGCTCCGGGGAATGGGTTCACCCCTCCACTTT.

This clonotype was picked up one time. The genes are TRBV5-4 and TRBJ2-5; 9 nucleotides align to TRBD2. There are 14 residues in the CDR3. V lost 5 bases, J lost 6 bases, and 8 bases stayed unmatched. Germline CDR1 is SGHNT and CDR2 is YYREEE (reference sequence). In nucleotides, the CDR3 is TGTGCCAGCAGACGAGCGGGGGGCCCCAAGACCCAGTACTTC. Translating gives CASRRAGGPKTQYF.

The CDR3 is CASRIPGGKNNEQFF. The DNA of the CDR3 is TGTGCCAGCAGGATACCGGGGGGGAAGAACAATGAGCAGTTCTTC. This chain uses TRBV12-3 or TRBV12-4 with TRBJ2-1; TRBD2 matches at 8 bases. Unmatched junction bases numbered 9, after V lost 6 bases and J lost 5 bases. The CDR3 is 15 amino acids.

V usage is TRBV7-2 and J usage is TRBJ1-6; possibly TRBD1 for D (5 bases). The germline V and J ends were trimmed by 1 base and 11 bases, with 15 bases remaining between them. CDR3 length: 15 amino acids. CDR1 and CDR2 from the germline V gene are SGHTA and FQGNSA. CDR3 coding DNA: TGTGCCAGCAGCTTAGTCCCGGCTGGGGGGACACCCCTCCACTTT. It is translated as CASSLVPAGGTPLHF.

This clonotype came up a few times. The CDR3 nucleotides are TGTGCCTGGAGTGTGGGGCGCGGTGGGTCCTACGAGCAGTACTTC. Amino acid sequence: CAWSVGRGGSYEQYF. The rearrangement uses TRBV30 and TRBJ2-7; TRBD1 is a possible D gene (5 bases). The CDR3 is 15 amino acids. Between the trimmed V and J ends, which lost 0 bases and 1 base, there was a span of 13 bases. The germline gives CDR1 GTSNPN, CDR2 SVGIG (reference sequence).

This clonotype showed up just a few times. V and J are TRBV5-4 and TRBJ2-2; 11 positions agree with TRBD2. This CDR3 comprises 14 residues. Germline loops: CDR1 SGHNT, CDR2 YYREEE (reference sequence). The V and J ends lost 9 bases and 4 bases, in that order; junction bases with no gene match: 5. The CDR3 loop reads CAMGTSGSTGELFF. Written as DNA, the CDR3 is TGTGCCATGGGGACTAGCGGTTCCACCGGGGAGCTGTTTTTT. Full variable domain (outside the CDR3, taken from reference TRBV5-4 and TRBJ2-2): ETGVTQSPTHLIKTRGQQVTLRCSSQSGHNTVSWYQQALGQGPQFIFQYYREEENGRGNFPPRFSGLQFPNYSSELNVNALELDDSALYLCAMGTSGSTGELFFGEGSRLTVL.

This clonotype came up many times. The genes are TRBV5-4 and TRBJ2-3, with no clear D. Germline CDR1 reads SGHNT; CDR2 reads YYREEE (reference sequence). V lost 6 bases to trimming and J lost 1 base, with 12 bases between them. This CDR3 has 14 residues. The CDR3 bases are TGTGCCAGCACCCTAGAAGAGCGCACAGATACGCAGTATTTT. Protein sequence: CASTLEERTDTQYF.

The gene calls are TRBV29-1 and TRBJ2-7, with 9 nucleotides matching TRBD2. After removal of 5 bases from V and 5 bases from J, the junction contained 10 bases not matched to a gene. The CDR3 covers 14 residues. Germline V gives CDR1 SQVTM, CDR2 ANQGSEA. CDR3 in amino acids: CSVRREGRNDEQYF. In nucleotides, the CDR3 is TGCAGCGTTCGGCGGGAGGGCCGCAACGACGAGCAGTACTTC.

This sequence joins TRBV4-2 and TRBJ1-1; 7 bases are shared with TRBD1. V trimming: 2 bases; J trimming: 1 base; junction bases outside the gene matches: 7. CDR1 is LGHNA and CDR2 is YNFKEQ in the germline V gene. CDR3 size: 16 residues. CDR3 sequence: CASSQSATGRNTEAFF. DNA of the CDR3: TGTGCCAGCAGCCAAAGCGCGACAGGGAGGAACACTGAAGCTTTCTTT.

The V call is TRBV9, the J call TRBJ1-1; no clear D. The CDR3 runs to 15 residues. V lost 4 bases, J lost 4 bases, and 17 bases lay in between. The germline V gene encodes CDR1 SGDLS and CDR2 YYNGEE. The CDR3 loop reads CASSPGEGRSTEAFF. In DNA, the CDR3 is TGTGCCAGCAGCCCCGGGGAGGGCCGGAGCACTGAAGCTTTCTTT.

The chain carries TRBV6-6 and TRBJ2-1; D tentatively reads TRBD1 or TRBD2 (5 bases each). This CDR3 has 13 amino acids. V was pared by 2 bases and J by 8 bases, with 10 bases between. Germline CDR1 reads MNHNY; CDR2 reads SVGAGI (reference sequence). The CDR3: CASSYRLGDEQFF. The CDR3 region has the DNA TGTGCCAGCAGTTACCGATTGGGGGATGAGCAGTTCTTC.